This entry is about one T cell receptor beta chain. Within the sample, other DNA sequences also encode this same CDR3. The time point was: pretreatment peripheral blood. The patients' disease, urothelial carcinoma, was locally advanced or metastatic. Pretreatment and on-treatment samples were taken, numbering 1 to 8 per patient. CDR3 length equals 15 residues. The germline V gene has CDR1 SGHVS and CDR2 FNYEAQ. The germline V and J ends were trimmed by 0 bases and 3 bases, with 9 bases remaining between them. The sample is drawn from a study of PD-L1 blockade in urothelial cancer. For the study at large: The median number of T cells present in blood samples was approximately 140,000.

Spiking each PCR with synthetic TCR analog templates was performed. TCRdb keeps only in-frame clones here, not all; method: immunoSEQ multiplex PCR. The profile shows tens of thousands of clones, roughly four fifths of them singletons. This specimen was PBMCs, taken around atezolizumab (anti-PD-L1) treatment. The genes are TRBV7-6 and TRBJ2-1; D is perhaps TRBD2 (5 bases). The receptor's source is a man aged 50 to 60 with urothelial cancer. The CDR3 spells CASSLAAGDYNEQFF. The CDR3 DNA reads TGTGCCAGCAGCTTAGCTGCGGGTGACTACAATGAGCAGTTCTTC.